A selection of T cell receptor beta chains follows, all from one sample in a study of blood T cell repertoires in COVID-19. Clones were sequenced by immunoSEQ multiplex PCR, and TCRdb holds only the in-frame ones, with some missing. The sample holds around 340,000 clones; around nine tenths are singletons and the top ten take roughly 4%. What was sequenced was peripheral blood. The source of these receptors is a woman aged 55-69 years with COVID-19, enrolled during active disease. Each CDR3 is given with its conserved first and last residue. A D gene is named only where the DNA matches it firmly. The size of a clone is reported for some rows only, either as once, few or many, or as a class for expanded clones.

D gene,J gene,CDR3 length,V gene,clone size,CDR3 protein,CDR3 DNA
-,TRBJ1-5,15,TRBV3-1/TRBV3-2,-,CASSQASRGNQPQHF,TGTGCCAGCAGCCAAGCGAGCAGGGGCAATCAGCCCCAGCATTTT
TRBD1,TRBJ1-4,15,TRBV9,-,CASSVGDSDNEKLFF,TGTGCCAGCAGCGTTGGGGACAGTGATAATGAAAAACTGTTTTTT
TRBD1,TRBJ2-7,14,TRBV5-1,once,CASSPSTGGYEQYF,TGCGCCAGCAGCCCCTCGACAGGGGGCTACGAGCAGTACTTC
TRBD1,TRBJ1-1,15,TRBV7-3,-,CASSSGQGAGTEAFF,TGTGCCAGCAGCTCCGGACAGGGGGCTGGCACTGAAGCTTTCTTT
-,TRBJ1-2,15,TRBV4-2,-,CASSLARDGGSGYTF,TGTGCCAGCAGCCTTGCCCGGGACGGAGGGTCTGGCTACACCTTC
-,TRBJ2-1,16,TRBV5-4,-,CASSPQGRESGNEQFF,TGTGCCAGCAGCCCCCAGGGGAGGGAATCGGGCAATGAGCAGTTCTTC
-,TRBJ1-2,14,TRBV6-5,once,CASSPPGYNYGYTF,TGTGCCAGCAGTCCGCCGGGGTACAACTATGGCTACACCTTC
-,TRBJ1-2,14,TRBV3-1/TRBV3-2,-,CASSRTEANYGYTF,TGTGCCAGCAGCCGGACAGAAGCTAACTATGGCTACACCTTC
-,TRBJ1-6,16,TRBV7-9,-,CASSPPARQNNSPLHF,TGTGCCAGCAGCCCCCCCGCAAGACAGAATAATTCACCCCTCCACTTT
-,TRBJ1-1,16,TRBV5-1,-,CASSLRQGGENTEAFF,TGCGCCAGCTCCCTCCGGCAGGGAGGAGAGAACACTGAAGCTTTCTTT
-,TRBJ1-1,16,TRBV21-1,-,CASSRIRDGWNTEAFF,TGTGCCAGCAGTCGTATCAGGGATGGTTGGAACACTGAAGCTTTCTTT
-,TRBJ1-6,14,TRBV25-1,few,CASRIYRDNSPLHF,TGTGCCAGCAGGATTTACAGGGACAATTCACCCCTCCACTTT
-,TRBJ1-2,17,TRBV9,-,CASSLKGNGRRLGGYTF,TGTGCCAGCAGCCTAAAGGGGAATGGCAGACGGCTTGGTGGCTACACCTTC
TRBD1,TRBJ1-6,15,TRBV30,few,CAWSAPDRVNSPLHF,TGTGCCTGGAGCGCCCCGGACAGGGTGAATTCACCCCTCCACTTT
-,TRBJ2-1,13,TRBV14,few,CASSQTTRGEQFF,TGTGCCAGCAGCCAAACTACTAGAGGTGAGCAGTTCTTC
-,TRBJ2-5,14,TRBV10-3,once,CAISEAAEYRTQYF,TGTGCCATCAGTGAGGCCGCGGAGTACCGGACCCAGTACTTC
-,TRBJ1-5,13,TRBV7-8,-,CASSLSRNQPQHF,TGTGCCAGCAGCTTATCCCGTAATCAGCCCCAGCATTTT
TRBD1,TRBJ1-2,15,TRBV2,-,CASKFGARTGSGYTF,TGTGCCAGCAAATTCGGGGCCCGGACAGGGTCTGGCTACACCTTC
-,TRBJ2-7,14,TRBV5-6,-,CASSLGGFLYEQYF,TGTGCCAGCAGCTTAGGAGGATTCCTCTACGAGCAGTACTTC
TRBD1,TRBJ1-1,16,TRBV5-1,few,CASSVSPGTANTEAFF,TGCGCCAGCAGCGTCTCTCCCGGGACAGCGAACACTGAAGCTTTCTTT
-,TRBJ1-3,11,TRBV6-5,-,CASRSGNTIYF,TGTGCCAGCAGGTCAGGGAACACCATATATTTT
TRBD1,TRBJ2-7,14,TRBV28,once,CATSLGQGVYEQYF,TGTGCCACCTCACTGGGACAGGGGGTATACGAGCAGTACTTC
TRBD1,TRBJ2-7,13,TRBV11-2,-,CASSLQGAGEQYF,TGTGCCAGCAGCCTACAGGGGGCGGGGGAGCAGTACTTC
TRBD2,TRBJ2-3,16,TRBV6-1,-,CASREASGGNTDTQYF,TGTGCCAGCAGGGAAGCGAGCGGGGGTAACACAGATACGCAGTATTTT
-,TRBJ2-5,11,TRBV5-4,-,CATGGPKTQYF,TGTGCCACCGGGGGGCCGAAGACCCAGTACTTC
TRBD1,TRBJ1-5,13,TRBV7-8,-,CASSATGNQPQHF,TGTGCCAGCAGCGCGACAGGGAATCAGCCCCAGCATTTT
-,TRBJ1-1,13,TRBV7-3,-,CASSLTGATEAFF,TGTGCCAGCAGCTTAACAGGGGCCACTGAAGCTTTCTTT
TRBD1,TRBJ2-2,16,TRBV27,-,CASSPRTGGRTGELFF,TGTGCCAGCAGTCCAAGGACAGGGGGAAGAACCGGGGAGCTGTTTTTT
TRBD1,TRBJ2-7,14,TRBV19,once,CASSMETGIYEQYF,TGTGCCAGTAGTATGGAGACAGGGATCTACGAGCAGTACTTC
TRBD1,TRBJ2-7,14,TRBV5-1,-,CASSLGLSGGEQYF,TGCGCCAGCAGCTTGGGGTTGTCAGGGGGCGAGCAGTACTTC
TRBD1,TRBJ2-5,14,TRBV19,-,CASSNDRVDQTQYF,TGTGCCAGTAGCAATGACAGGGTCGATCAGACCCAGTACTTC
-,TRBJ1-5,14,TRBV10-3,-,CAISPQGGNQPQHF,TGTGCCATCAGTCCTCAGGGTGGCAATCAGCCCCAGCATTTT
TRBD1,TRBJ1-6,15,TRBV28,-,CASSGQTGGDSPLHF,TGTGCCAGCAGTGGTCAGACAGGGGGCGATTCACCCCTCCACTTT
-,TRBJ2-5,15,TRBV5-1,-,CASSNTGTIQETQYF,TGCGCCAGCAGCAACACCGGGACAATCCAAGAGACCCAGTACTTC
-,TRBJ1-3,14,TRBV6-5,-,CASSYEYSGNTIYF,TGTGCCAGCAGTTACGAGTACTCTGGAAACACCATATATTTT
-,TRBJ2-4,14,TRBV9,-,CASSVGGAKNIQYF,TGTGCCAGCAGCGTGGGGGGAGCCAAAAACATTCAGTACTTC
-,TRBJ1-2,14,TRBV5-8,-,CASRAPGVNYGYTF,TGTGCCAGCAGGGCTCCGGGGGTCAACTATGGCTACACCTTC
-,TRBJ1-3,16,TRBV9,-,CASSVGSKGAGNTIYF,TGTGCCAGCAGCGTAGGTTCCAAGGGGGCTGGAAACACCATATATTTT
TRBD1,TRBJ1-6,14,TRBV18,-,CASSRGTGYSPLHF,TGTGCCAGCTCACGCGGGACAGGGTATTCACCCCTCCACTTT
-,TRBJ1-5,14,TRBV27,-,CASSLRGSNQPQHF,TGTGCCAGCAGTTTAAGAGGGAGCAATCAGCCCCAGCATTTT
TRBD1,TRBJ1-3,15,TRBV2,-,CASRVQGNSGNTIYF,TGTGCCAGCAGAGTACAGGGGAACTCTGGAAACACCATATATTTT
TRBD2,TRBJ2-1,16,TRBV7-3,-,CASSPPGSGGALEQFF,TGTGCCAGCAGCCCCCCCGGGAGCGGGGGGGCTTTGGAGCAGTTCTTC
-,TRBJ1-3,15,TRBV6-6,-,CASTGLGSSGNTIYF,TGTGCCAGCACAGGACTGGGGTCCTCTGGAAACACCATATATTTT
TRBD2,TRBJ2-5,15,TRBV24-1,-,CATSDLRGGRETQYF,TGTGCCACCAGTGATTTGCGGGGAGGGAGAGAGACCCAGTACTTC
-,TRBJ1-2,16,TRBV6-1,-,CASSEFGIGRRGGYTF,TGTGCCAGCAGTGAATTTGGGATTGGGCGTCGGGGTGGCTACACCTTC
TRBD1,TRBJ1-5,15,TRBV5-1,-,CASSLAGQSNQPQHF,TGCGCCAGCAGCTTGGCGGGACAGTCAAATCAGCCCCAGCATTTT
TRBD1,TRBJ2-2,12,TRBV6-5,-,CASSPRDRVLFF,TGTGCCAGCAGTCCCCGGGACAGGGTACTGTTTTTT
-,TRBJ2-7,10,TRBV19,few,CASSTREQYF,TGTGCCAGTAGTACTCGGGAGCAGTACTTC
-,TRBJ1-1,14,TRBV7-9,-,CASSQDTFDTEAFF,TGTGCCAGCAGCCAGGACACCTTCGACACTGAAGCTTTCTTT
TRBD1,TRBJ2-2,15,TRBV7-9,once,CASNSGTANTGELFF,TGTGCCAGCAACTCCGGGACAGCTAACACCGGGGAGCTGTTTTTT
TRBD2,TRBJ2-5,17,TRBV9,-,CASSVIPSGGGLETQYF,TGTGCCAGCAGCGTAATCCCTAGCGGGGGGGGCCTTGAGACCCAGTACTTC
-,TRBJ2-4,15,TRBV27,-,CASRLGVSGKNIQYF,TGTGCCAGCAGACTCGGAGTGTCGGGGAAAAACATTCAGTACTTC
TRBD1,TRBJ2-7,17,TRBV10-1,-,CASSERGRDRGSHEQYF,TGCGCCAGCAGCGAGAGAGGAAGGGACAGGGGTTCCCACGAGCAGTACTTC
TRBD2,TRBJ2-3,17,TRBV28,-,CASSTQRLAGGTDTQYF,TGTGCCAGCAGTACTCAACGACTAGCGGGGGGCACAGATACGCAGTATTTT
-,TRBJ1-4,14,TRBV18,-,CASSPQTVNEKLFF,TGTGCCAGCTCACCACAGACAGTTAATGAAAAACTGTTTTTT
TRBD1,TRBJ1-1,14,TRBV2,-,CASTTGVSDTEAFF,TGTGCCAGCACAACAGGGGTCTCGGACACTGAAGCTTTCTTT
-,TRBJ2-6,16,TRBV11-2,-,CASSSLYTSGANVLTF,TGTGCCAGCAGCTCTCTTTACACGTCTGGGGCCAACGTCCTGACTTTC